The 30 T cell receptor beta chains given below trace back to one sample, sequenced in a study of CD8 T cells in ankylosing spondylitis. Using its own MiXCR run on the 5' RACE reads, TCRdb lists one record per CDR3 protein. This sample carries 500,000 to 650,000 distinct CDR3 sequences, less than 6% of them seen once, and the ten largest clones take around 3.4%. Notes on the study in general: Seemingly distinctive of ankylosing spondylitis blood was a TCR beta motif formed by eight highly homologous variants.

For these TCRs, the target antigens are not known. Source material: blood, either unsorted or a sorted T cell fraction (not recorded which). These receptors were collected from a male donor with ankylosing spondylitis.

This clonotype has ten or more counts. The chain links TRBV20-1 to TRBJ2-5; 8 nucleotides line up with TRBD2. V dropped 3 bases and J dropped 7; count of bases not matched to a gene: 1. The CDR3 consists of 11 residues. The germline V gene encodes CDR1 DFQATT and CDR2 SNEGSKA (reference sequence). CDR3 loop: CSASGGATQYF. CDR3 coding DNA: TGCAGTGCTAGCGGGGGGGCGACCCAGTACTTC.

This clonotype was recorded many times. The chain is built from TRBV7-9 and TRBJ2-3; D is unclear. The CDR3 spans 13 residues. The germline gives CDR1 SEHNR, CDR2 FQNEAQ (reference sequence). V gave up 1 base and J gave up 4 bases, with 6 bases separating them. In DNA form, the CDR3 reads TGTGCCAGCAGCTTAGTACAGCCAGATACGCAGTATTTT. The encoded protein is CASSLVQPDTQYF.

The V and J genes are TRBV4-1 and TRBJ1-2; D perhaps matches TRBD1 (6 bases). Germline CDR1 is MGHRA and CDR2 is YSYEKL. The ends were cut back, 4 bases at V and 8 bases at J, with 17 bases in the middle. The length of the CDR3 is 14 residues. The CDR3 DNA follows: TGCGCCAGCAGCCCACAGGGACGGGGGTACGGCTACACCTTC. This sequence encodes CASSPQGRGYGYTF.

This clonotype was observed at least ten times. This chain links TRBV12-3 or TRBV12-4 with TRBJ2-5; 8 positions agree with TRBD2. The CDR3 has 15 amino acids. With 6 bases clipped from V and 7 bases from J, the junction kept 13 bases outside the gene matches. In nucleotides, the CDR3 is TGTGCCAGCAGCCCCCGATATAGCGGGATAGGGACCCAGTACTTC. Its translation is CASSPRYSGIGTQYF.

This clonotype has only a few counts. The rearrangement joins TRBV7-6 to TRBJ2-1, with 8 bases fitting TRBD1. The CDR3 sequence is 17 residues long. The trim removed 5 bases at V and 4 bases at J, leaving 13 bases unmatched. The V gene's germline CDR1 is SGHVS and CDR2 FNYEAQ. CDR3 region: CASSPPPDRGPYNEQFF. The DNA for the CDR3 is TGTGCCAGCAGCCCGCCGCCAGACAGGGGCCCATACAATGAGCAGTTCTTC.

This clonotype was detected ten times or more. The chain carries TRBV9 and TRBJ1-1; D gene ambiguous. V gave up 0 bases and J gave up 6 bases, with 9 bases separating them. Looked up from germline, CDR1 is SGDLS and CDR2 is YYNGEE. This CDR3 spans 13 amino acids. The DNA of the CDR3 is TGTGCCAGCAGCGTAGTTTCGGGGTCTGAAGCTTTCTTT. This codes for CASSVVSGSEAFF.

This clonotype came up many times. V is TRBV28 and J is TRBJ1-5, with TRBD1 matching over 9 bases. The CDR3 runs 15 residues. V lost 2 bases to trimming and J lost 7 bases; unmatched junction nucleotides: 6. CDR1 is MDHEN and CDR2 is SYDVKM in the germline V gene. The CDR3 DNA follows: TGTGCCAGCAGTTTAAAGGGACAGGGAGGCCAGCCCCAGCATTTT. Its translation is CASSLKGQGGQPQHF.

The genes are TRBV7-6 and TRBJ2-5; maybe TRBD2 (5 bases). This CDR3 comprises 17 residues. The V and J ends lost 7 bases and 2 bases respectively, with 23 bases between them. The germline V gene has CDR1 SGHVS and CDR2 FNYEAQ. The CDR3 spells CASIPPPGRPGQETQYF. CDR3 coding DNA: TGTGCCAGCATCCCCCCTCCCGGCAGGCCGGGGCAAGAGACCCAGTACTTC.

The genes are TRBV6-1 and TRBJ1-4; 7 positions match TRBD1. The V gene's germline CDR1 is MNHNS and CDR2 SASEGT. The junction had 11 bases not matched to a gene; V was cut back by 5 bases and J by 8 bases. The CDR3 has 15 amino acids. CDR3 loop: CASSPRGTPGEKLFF. The CDR3, as DNA: TGTGCCAGCAGTCCCAGGGGGACTCCCGGAGAAAAACTGTTTTTT.

This clonotype was recorded many times. The chain recombines TRBV29-1 with TRBJ2-3; 7 nucleotides line up with TRBD1. Germline values: CDR1 SQVTM, CDR2 ANQGSEA. Trimming at V came to 1 base and at J to 1 base, leaving 2 bases not matched to a gene. CDR3 length: 14 residues. CDR3 loop: CSVEGDRGTDTQYF. The CDR3 coding sequence is TGCAGCGTTGAAGGCGACAGGGGCACAGATACGCAGTATTTT.

This clonotype was counted many times. The chain joins TRBV28 to TRBJ1-5, with 8 bases aligning to TRBD1. The CDR3 spans 15 residues. With 8 bases clipped from V and 3 bases from J, the junction kept 9 bases outside the gene matches. Looked up from germline, CDR1 is MDHEN and CDR2 is SYDVKM. CDR3 in amino acids: CASGSRGQINQPQHF. CDR3 DNA sequence: TGTGCCAGCGGATCCAGGGGGCAAATCAATCAGCCCCAGCATTTT.

This clonotype was found many times. The chain couples TRBV5-6 to TRBJ1-4; D is uncertain. Germline loops: CDR1 SGHDT, CDR2 YYEEEE. The CDR3 covers 12 residues. V lost 5 bases, J lost 6 bases, and 8 bases lay in between. The CDR3 protein is CASSAAHEKLFF. The CDR3 nucleotides read TGTGCCAGCAGTGCGGCGCATGAAAAACTGTTTTTT.

Ten or more counts support this clonotype. The rearrangement uses TRBV5-1 and TRBJ2-7; D is uncertain. The V and J ends lost 3 bases and 7 bases respectively, with 14 bases between them. Germline V gives CDR1 SGHRS, CDR2 YFSETQ. The length of the CDR3 is 13 residues. The CDR3 reads CASSSRPLGEQYF. Written as DNA, the CDR3 is TGCGCCAGCAGCTCCAGACCCCTCGGGGAGCAGTACTTC.

This clonotype appeared many times. The chain employs TRBV7-9 and TRBJ2-1; D may match TRBD1 or TRBD2 (5 bases each). The ends were cut back, 2 bases at V and 4 bases at J, with 12 bases in the middle. This CDR3 comprises 15 residues. Germline V gene data show CDR1 as SEHNR and CDR2 as FQNEAQ (reference sequence). The CDR3 nucleotides read TGTGCCAGCAGCTTACCCGGGACCAAGTACAATGAGCAGTTCTTC. Translation gives CASSLPGTKYNEQFF.

Ten or more counts support this clonotype. The chain is built from TRBV10-3 and TRBJ2-1, with TRBD2 identical over 8 bases. The germline V gene has CDR1 ENHRY and CDR2 SYGVKD. J was trimmed by 5 bases and V by 4 bases; bases with no gene match: 4. The CDR3 is made up of 14 amino acids. CDR3 sequence: CAISVREGHNEQFF. CDR3 nucleotides: TGTGCCATCAGTGTTCGGGAGGGACACAATGAGCAGTTCTTC.

In its sample, this clonotype was seen a few times. The CDR3 here is CASSLQGYDGYTF. CDR3 nucleotide sequence: TGTGCCAGCAGCTTACAGGGTTATGATGGCTACACCTTC. The chain is built from TRBV5-6 and TRBJ1-2; D perhaps matches TRBD1 (6 bases). This CDR3 comprises 13 residues. Germline values: CDR1 SGHDT, CDR2 YYEEEE. V lost 2 bases, J lost 6 bases, and 11 bases lay in between.

Regarding this clonotype: With a much larger clone just one base away, this may be a read error. The rearrangement links TRBV29-1 to TRBJ1-4; D may be TRBD1 (5 bases). The CDR3 has 14 residues. Germline V CDR1 and CDR2: SQVTM, ANQGSEA. Trimming stripped 3 bases from V and 1 base from J, with 9 bases between. The DNA for the CDR3 is TGCAGCGTTGATCTAAGGGGAACTAATGAAAAACTGTTTTTT. Translation: CSVDLRGTNEKLFF.

This clonotype was seen repeatedly, ten times or more. The J gene is TRBJ1-1, the V gene TRBV20-1; D is ambiguous. This CDR3 has 15 residues. V was trimmed by 6 bases and J by 3 bases, leaving 20 bases between them. The germline V gene has CDR1 DFQATT and CDR2 SNEGSKA (reference sequence). The CDR3 sequence: CSAPDPAERDTEAFF. CDR3 coding DNA: TGCAGTGCCCCAGATCCGGCAGAAAGGGACACTGAAGCTTTCTTT.

This clonotype was picked up many times. The CDR3 DNA reads as TGCAGTGCTAGGGTCACCGGGGAGCTGTTTTTT. Its protein product is CSARVTGELFF. V gene TRBV20-1 combines with J gene TRBJ2-2, with no clear D. This CDR3 comprises 11 residues. V lost 3 bases and J 4 bases, leaving 3 bases between the germline ends. Germline V gene data show CDR1 as DFQATT and CDR2 as SNEGSKA (reference sequence).

Points on this clonotype: A read error is possible here, since a much larger clone lies one base away. The chain recombines TRBV4-3 with TRBJ1-6, with D possibly matching TRBD1 (6 bases). Per the germline V gene, CDR1 is LGHNA and CDR2 is YSLEER. The CDR3 length is 16 residues. CDR3 region: CSSSQLTGLINSPLHF. The CDR3 nucleotides are TGCTCCAGCAGCCAACTCACAGGGCTCATTAATTCACCCCTCCACTTT.

In its sample, this clonotype was seen many times. The V call is TRBV6-1, the J call TRBJ2-1; no clear D gene. Per the germline V gene, CDR1 is MNHNS and CDR2 is SASEGT. Trimming pared 5 bases from V and 2 bases from J, leaving 10 bases between. There are 14 residues in the CDR3. As DNA, the CDR3 is TGTGCCAGCAGTCTAACAGAAACCTACAATGAGCAGTTCTTC. Its protein is CASSLTETYNEQFF.

This clonotype was detected many times. The chain couples TRBV4-3 to TRBJ2-4; 7 bases are shared with TRBD1. J was trimmed by 6 bases and V by 2 bases; bases with no gene match: 7. This CDR3 spans 15 amino acids. The germline V gene has CDR1 LGHNA and CDR2 YSLEER. The CDR3 loop reads CASSQNWDSRNIQYF. The CDR3 DNA sequence: TGCGCCAGCAGCCAAAATTGGGACAGTAGAAACATTCAGTACTTC.

This clonotype was seen ten or more times. The chain couples TRBV7-2 to TRBJ1-5; 7 nucleotides match TRBD1. Germline-derived CDR1 and CDR2 are SGHTA and FQGNSA. The CDR3 extends over 15 amino acids. V lost 4 bases, J lost 9 bases, and 12 bases stayed unmatched. Written as DNA, the CDR3 is TGTGCCAGCAGCTCTCGACAGGGCCGGTTTTGGCCCCAGCATTTT. Amino acids: CASSSRQGRFWPQHF.

This clonotype was picked up many times. The chain is built from TRBV7-2 and TRBJ2-1, with a tentative D call TRBD2 (6 bases). CDR3 size: 15 residues. Germline V gene lookup returns CDR1 SGHTA and CDR2 FQGNSA. V lost 2 bases and J lost 11, with 19 bases in between. The CDR3 bases are TGTGCCAGCAGCTTATACAAAGCCCGGGACTCGCAGCAGTTCTTC. Protein sequence: CASSLYKARDSQQFF.

This clonotype was detected many times. In nucleotides, the CDR3 is TGTGCCAGCAGCTTTCCGGGACTAGTTCCTGAGACCCAGTACTTC. Protein sequence: CASSFPGLVPETQYF. The V call is TRBV7-9, the J call TRBJ2-5, with 8 bases lining up with TRBD2. The J segment lost 5 bases and the V segment lost 3 bases, leaving 8 bases of the junction unmatched. Germline V CDR1 and CDR2: SEHNR, FQNEAQ (reference sequence). The CDR3 contains 15 residues.

The V and J genes are TRBV4-1 and TRBJ2-4; D is undetermined. CDR3 length: 17 amino acids. Trimming shortened V by 3 bases and J by 1 base, and 16 bases separated the two germline ends. From germline, CDR1 is MGHRA and CDR2 YSYEKL. For the CDR3, the DNA is TGCGCCAGCAGCCAGGCCCCGTTGGTAGGGGCCAAAAACATTCAGTACTTC. Translating gives CASSQAPLVGAKNIQYF.

This clonotype was found a few times. This chain joins TRBV6-1 and TRBJ2-1; 13 bases are shared with TRBD2. CDR1 and CDR2 (germline): MNHNS, SASEGT. The junction had 18 bases not matched to a gene; V was cut back by 6 bases and J by 7 bases. This CDR3 is built from 19 residues. In DNA, the CDR3 is TGTGCCAGCAGCTCCCACAGGGGCGTCCGGACTAGCGGGGGAAATGAGCAGTTCTTC. Its translation: CASSSHRGVRTSGGNEQFF.

This clonotype showed up many times. The chain uses TRBV4-3 and TRBJ2-3, with unresolved D. The CDR3 is made up of 17 amino acids. CDR1 is LGHNA, CDR2 YSLEER, per germline. The V end lost 1 base, the J end lost 0 bases, and 14 bases lay between the germline ends. CDR3 in DNA: TGCGCCAGCAGCCAAGCTAGGCAGCTCCTAAGCACAGATACGCAGTATTTT. This codes for CASSQARQLLSTDTQYF.

The chain uses TRBV5-1 and TRBJ1-6; unclear D gene. V gave up 6 bases and J gave up 7 bases, with 14 bases separating them. The length of the CDR3 is 14 residues. Looked up from germline, CDR1 is SGHRS and CDR2 is YFSETQ. The CDR3 coding sequence is TGCGCCAGCAATGACGCCCGCCAAAATTCACCCCTCCACTTT. It translates to CASNDARQNSPLHF.

This clonotype was recorded many times. The chain joins TRBV29-1 to TRBJ2-1; D is unresolved. CDR3 length: 13 amino acids. With 5 bases removed from V and 7 bases from J, the gap between germline ends came to 15 bases. Germline V gene lookup returns CDR1 SQVTM and CDR2 ANQGSEA. CDR3 DNA sequence: TGCAGCGTTCCCCGCCCCGGTGTGAATGAGCAGTTCTTC. It specifies CSVPRPGVNEQFF.